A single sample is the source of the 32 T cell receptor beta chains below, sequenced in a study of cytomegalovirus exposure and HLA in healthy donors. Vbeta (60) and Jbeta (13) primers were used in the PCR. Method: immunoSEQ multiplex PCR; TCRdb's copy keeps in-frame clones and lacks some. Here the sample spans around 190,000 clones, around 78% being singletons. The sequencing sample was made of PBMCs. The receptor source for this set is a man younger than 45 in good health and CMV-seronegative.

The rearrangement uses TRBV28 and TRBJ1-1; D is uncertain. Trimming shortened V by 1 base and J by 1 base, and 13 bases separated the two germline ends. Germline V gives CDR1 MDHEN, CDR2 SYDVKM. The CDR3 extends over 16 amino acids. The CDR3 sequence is CASSLLMEAGNTEAFF. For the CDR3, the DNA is TGTGCCAGCAGTTTATTGATGGAGGCCGGGAACACTGAAGCTTTCTTT.

CDR3 region: CASSRDFYNEQFF. DNA of the CDR3: TGTGCCAGCAGTAGGGACTTTTACAATGAGCAGTTCTTC. The V gene is TRBV6-5, the J gene TRBJ2-1, with D perhaps TRBD2 (6 bases). V was clipped by 5 bases and J by 4 bases, with 9 bases between them. The CDR3 totals 13 residues. Germline lookup yields CDR1 MNHEY and CDR2 SVGAGI.

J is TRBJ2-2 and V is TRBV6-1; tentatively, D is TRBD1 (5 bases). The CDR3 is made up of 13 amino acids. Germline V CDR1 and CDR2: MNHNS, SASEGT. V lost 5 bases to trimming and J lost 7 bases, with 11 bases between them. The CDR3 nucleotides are TGTGCCAGCAGTTTCTCTCAGGGCGGGGAGCTGTTTTTT. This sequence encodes CASSFSQGGELFF.

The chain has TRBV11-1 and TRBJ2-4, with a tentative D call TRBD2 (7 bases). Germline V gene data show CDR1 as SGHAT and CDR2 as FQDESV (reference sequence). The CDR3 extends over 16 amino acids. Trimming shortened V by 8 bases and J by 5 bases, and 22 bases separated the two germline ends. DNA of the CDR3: TGTGCCAGCGGACGGGGGTTGGGGGGGGCGGAAAACATTCAGTACTTC. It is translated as CASGRGLGGAENIQYF.

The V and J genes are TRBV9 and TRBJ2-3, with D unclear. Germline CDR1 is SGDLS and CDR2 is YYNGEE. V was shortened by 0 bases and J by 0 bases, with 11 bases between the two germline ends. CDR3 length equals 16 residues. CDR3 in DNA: TGTGCCAGCAGCGTAGATTCGCGTACTAGCACAGATACGCAGTATTTT. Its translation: CASSVDSRTSTDTQYF. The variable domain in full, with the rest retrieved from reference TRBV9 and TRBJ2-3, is DSGVTQTPKHLITATGQRVTLRCSPRSGDLSVYWYQQSLDQGLQFLIQYYNGEERAKGNILERFSAQQFPDLHSELNLSSLELGDSALYFCASSVDSRTSTDTQYFGPGTRLTVL.

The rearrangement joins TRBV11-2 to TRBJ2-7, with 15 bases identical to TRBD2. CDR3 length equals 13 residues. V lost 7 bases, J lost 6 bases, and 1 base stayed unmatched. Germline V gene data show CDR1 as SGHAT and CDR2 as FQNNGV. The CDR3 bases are TGTGCCAGCATGGGACTAGCGGGAGGCGAGCAGTACTTC. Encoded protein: CASMGLAGGEQYF.

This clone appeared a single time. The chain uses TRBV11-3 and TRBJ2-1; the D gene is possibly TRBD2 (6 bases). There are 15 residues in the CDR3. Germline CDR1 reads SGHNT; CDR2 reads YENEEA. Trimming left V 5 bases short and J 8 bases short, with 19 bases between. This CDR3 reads CASSRKTTSIHEQFF. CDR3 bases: TGTGCCAGCAGCCGAAAGACGACTAGTATCCATGAGCAGTTCTTC.

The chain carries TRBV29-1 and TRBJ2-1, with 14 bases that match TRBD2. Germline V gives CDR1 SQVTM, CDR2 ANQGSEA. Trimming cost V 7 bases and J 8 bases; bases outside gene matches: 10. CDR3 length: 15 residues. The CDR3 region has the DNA TGCAGCGCCACCGGGACTAGCGGGAGAATTGATGAGCAGTTCTTC. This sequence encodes CSATGTSGRIDEQFF.

CDR3 coding DNA: TGTGCCAGCTCACCAGGACGGAGGGGCGATGAGCAGTTCTTC. It translates to CASSPGRRGDEQFF. This chain links TRBV18 with TRBJ2-1; tentatively, D is TRBD2 (6 bases). This CDR3 has 14 amino acids. CDR1 and CDR2 (germline): KGHSH, LQKENI. V was trimmed by 2 bases and J by 8 bases, leaving 13 bases between them.

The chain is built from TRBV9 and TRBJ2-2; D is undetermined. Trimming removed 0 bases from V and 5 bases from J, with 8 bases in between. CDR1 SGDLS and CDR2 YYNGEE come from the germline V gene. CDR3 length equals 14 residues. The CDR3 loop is CASSVAWSTGELFF. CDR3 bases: TGTGCCAGCAGCGTAGCTTGGAGTACCGGGGAGCTGTTTTTT.

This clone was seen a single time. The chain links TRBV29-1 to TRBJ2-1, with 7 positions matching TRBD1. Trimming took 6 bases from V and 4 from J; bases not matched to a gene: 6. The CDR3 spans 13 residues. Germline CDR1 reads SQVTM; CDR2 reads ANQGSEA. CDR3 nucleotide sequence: TGCAGCGTCCTTCTGGGACAGTACAATGAGCAGTTCTTC. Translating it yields CSVLLGQYNEQFF.

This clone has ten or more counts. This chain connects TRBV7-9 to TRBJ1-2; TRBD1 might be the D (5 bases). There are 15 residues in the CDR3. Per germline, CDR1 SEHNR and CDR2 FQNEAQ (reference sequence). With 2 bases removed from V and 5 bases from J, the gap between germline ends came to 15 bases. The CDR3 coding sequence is TGTGCCAGCAGCTTATCGCCACGGGGGATGTATGGCTACACCTTC. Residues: CASSLSPRGMYGYTF.

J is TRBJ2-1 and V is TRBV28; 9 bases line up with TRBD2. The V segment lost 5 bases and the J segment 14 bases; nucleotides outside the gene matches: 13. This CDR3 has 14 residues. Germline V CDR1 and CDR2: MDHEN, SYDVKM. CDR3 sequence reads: CASSPVISGSYKFF. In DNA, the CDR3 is TGTGCCAGCAGTCCCGTAATTAGCGGGAGTTATAAGTTCTTC.

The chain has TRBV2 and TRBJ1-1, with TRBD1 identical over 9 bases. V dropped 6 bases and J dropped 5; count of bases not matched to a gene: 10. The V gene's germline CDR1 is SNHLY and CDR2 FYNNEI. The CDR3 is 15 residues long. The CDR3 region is CASSMDRGGPTEAFF. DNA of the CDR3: TGTGCCAGCAGCATGGACAGGGGAGGTCCTACTGAAGCTTTCTTT.

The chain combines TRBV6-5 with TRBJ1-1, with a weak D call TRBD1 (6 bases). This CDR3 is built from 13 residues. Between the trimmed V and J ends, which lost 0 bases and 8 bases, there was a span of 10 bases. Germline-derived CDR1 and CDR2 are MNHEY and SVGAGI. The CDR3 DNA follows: TGTGCCAGCAGTTACTCCGGACAGTCCGAAGCTTTCTTT. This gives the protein CASSYSGQSEAFF.

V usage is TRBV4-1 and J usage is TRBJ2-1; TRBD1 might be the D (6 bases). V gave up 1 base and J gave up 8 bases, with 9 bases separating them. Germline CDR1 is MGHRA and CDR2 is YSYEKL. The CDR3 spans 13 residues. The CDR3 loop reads CASSQVQGHEQFF. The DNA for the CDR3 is TGCGCCAGCAGCCAAGTTCAGGGGCATGAGCAGTTCTTC.

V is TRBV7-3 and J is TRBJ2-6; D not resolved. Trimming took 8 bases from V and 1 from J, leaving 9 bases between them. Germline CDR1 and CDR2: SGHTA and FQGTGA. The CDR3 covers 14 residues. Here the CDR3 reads CASSPTSGANVLTF. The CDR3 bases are TGTGCCAGCTCACCGACTTCTGGGGCCAACGTCCTGACTTTC.

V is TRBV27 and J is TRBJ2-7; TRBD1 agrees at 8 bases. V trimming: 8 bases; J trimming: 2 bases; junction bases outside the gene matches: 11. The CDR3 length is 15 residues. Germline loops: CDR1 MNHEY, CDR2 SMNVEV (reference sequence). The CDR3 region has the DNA TGTGCCAGCCGCGGGGCAGGACAGGGAACCTACGAGCAGTACTTC. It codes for CASRGAGQGTYEQYF.

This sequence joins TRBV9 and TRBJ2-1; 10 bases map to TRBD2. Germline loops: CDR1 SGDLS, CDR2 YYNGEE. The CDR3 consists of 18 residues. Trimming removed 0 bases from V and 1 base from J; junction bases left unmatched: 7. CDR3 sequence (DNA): TGTGCCAGCAGCGTAGATTTCACTAGCGGGACGTCCTACAATGAGCAGTTCTTC. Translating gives CASSVDFTSGTSYNEQFF. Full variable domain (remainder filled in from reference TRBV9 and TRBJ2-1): DSGVTQTPKHLITATGQRVTLRCSPRSGDLSVYWYQQSLDQGLQFLIQYYNGEERAKGNILERFSAQQFPDLHSELNLSSLELGDSALYFCASSVDFTSGTSYNEQFFGPGTRLTVL.

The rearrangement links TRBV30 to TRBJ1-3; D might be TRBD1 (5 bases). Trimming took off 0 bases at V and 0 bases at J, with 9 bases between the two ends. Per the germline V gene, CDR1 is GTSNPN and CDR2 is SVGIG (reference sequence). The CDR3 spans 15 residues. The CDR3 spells CAWSVKDTSGNTIYF. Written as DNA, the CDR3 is TGTGCCTGGAGTGTAAAGGACACCTCTGGAAACACCATATATTTT. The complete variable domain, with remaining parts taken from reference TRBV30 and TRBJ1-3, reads SQTIHQWPATLVQPVGSPLSLECTVEGTSNPNLYWYRQAAGRGLQLLFYSVGIGQISSEVPQNLSASRPQDRQFILSSKKLLLSDSGFYLCAWSVKDTSGNTIYFGEGSWLTVV.

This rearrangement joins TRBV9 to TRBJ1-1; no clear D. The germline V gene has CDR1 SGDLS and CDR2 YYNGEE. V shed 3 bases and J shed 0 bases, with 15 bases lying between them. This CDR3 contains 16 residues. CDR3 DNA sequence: TGTGCCAGCAGCGCTGAGGTGGTCGGAATGAACACTGAAGCTTTCTTT. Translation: CASSAEVVGMNTEAFF.

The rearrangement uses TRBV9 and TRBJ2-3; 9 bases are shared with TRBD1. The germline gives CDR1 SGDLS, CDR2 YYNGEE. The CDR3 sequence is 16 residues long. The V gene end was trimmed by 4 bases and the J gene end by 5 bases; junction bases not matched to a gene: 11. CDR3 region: CASSLPGQGVRDTQYF. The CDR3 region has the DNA TGTGCCAGCAGCCTCCCGGGACAGGGTGTTAGAGATACGCAGTATTTT.

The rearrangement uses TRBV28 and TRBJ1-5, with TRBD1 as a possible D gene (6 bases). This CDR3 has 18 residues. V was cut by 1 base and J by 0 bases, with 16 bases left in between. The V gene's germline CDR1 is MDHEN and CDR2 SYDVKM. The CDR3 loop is CASSLSVGTIHSNQPQHF. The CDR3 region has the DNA TGTGCCAGCAGTTTATCGGTGGGGACAATTCATAGCAATCAGCCCCAGCATTTT.

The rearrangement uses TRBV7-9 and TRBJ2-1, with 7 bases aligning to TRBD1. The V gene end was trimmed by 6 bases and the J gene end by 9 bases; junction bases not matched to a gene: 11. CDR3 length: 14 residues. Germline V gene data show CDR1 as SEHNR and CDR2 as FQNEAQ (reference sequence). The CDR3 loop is CASRPGQPRGEQFF. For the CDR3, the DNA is TGTGCCAGCAGACCGGGACAGCCAAGGGGTGAGCAGTTCTTC.

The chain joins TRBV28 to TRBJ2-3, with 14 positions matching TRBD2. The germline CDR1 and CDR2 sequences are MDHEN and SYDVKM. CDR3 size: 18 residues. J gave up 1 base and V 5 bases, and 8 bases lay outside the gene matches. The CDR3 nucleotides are TGTGCCAGCAGTATCACCGGGACTAGCGGGAGTCGCACAGATACGCAGTATTTT. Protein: CASSITGTSGSRTDTQYF.

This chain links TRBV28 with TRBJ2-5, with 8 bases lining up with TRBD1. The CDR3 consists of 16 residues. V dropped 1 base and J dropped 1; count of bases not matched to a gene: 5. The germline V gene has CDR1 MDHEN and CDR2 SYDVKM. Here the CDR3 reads CASSLYDRGVQETQYF. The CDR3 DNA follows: TGTGCCAGCAGTTTATACGACAGGGGAGTCCAAGAGACCCAGTACTTC.

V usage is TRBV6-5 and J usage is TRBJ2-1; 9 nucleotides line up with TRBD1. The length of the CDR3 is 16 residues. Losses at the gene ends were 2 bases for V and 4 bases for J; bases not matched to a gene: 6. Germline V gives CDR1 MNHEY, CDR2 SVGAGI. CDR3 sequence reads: CASSYGGQGPYNEQFF. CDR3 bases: TGTGCCAGCAGTTACGGGGGACAGGGACCTTACAATGAGCAGTTCTTC.

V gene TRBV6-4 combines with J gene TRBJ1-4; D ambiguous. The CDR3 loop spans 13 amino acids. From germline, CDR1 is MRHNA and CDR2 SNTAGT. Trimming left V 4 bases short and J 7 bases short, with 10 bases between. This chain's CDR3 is CASSGGFGEKLFF. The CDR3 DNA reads TGTGCCAGCAGTGGAGGTTTTGGTGAAAAACTGTTTTTT.

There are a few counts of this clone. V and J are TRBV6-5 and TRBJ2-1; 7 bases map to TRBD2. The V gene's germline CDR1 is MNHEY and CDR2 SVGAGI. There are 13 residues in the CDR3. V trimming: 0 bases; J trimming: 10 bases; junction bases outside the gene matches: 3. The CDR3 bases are TGTGCCAGCAGTTACTCGGGACTACCCGAGCAGTTCTTC. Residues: CASSYSGLPEQFF.

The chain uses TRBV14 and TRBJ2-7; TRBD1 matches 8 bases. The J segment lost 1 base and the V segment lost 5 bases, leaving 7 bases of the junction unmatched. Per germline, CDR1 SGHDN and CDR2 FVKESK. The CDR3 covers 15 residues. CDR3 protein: CASSTRTGMSYEQYF. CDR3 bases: TGTGCCAGCAGCACCCGGACAGGGATGTCCTACGAGCAGTACTTC. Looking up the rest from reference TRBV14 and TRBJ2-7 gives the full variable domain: EAGVTQFPSHSVIEKGQTVTLRCDPISGHDNLYWYRRVMGKEIKFLLHFVKESKQDESGMPNNRFLAERTGGTYSTLKVQPAELEDSGVYFCASSTRTGMSYEQYFGPGTRLTVT.

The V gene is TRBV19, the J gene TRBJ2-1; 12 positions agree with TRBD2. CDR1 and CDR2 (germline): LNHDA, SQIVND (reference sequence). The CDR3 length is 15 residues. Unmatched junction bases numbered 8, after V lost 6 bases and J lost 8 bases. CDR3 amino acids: CASSTTSGSAHEQFF. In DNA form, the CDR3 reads TGTGCCAGTAGCACGACTAGCGGGAGTGCCCATGAGCAGTTCTTC.

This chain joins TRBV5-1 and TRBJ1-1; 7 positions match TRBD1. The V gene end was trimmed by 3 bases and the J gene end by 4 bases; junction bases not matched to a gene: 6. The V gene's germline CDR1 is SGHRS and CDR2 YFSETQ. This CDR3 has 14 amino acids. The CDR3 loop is CASSSGQVGTEAFF. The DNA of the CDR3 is TGCGCCAGCAGCTCCGGACAGGTTGGCACTGAAGCTTTCTTT.